Listed here are 21 T cell receptor beta chains from one sample, sequenced in a study of blood T cell repertoires in COVID-19. The protocol was immunoSEQ multiplex PCR, while the TCRdb copy is restricted to in-frame clones and leaves out a portion. The profile covers 200,000 to 250,000 clones, with roughly 84% appearing a single time and around 1% taken by the ten largest. The sample consisted of peripheral blood. The receptors come from a man aged 35-49 years with acute or convalescent COVID-19.

The J gene is TRBJ2-3, the V gene TRBV5-4; a weak D match, TRBD2 (6 bases). The germline V and J ends were trimmed by 0 bases and 10 bases, with 15 bases remaining between them. CDR1 and CDR2 from the germline V gene are SGHNT and YYREEE (reference sequence). The CDR3 covers 14 residues. The CDR3 protein is CASSLDSGVIPQYF. Written as DNA, the CDR3 is TGTGCCAGCAGCTTGGACTCGGGGGTTATTCCGCAGTATTTT.

The J gene is TRBJ2-1, the V gene TRBV29-1, with a possible D match to TRBD2 (5 bases). This CDR3 spans 13 amino acids. Trimming took 3 bases from V and 6 from J, leaving 12 bases between them. Per germline, CDR1 SQVTM and CDR2 ANQGSEA. In DNA, the CDR3 is TGCAGCGTTGACCGGCCGGCGGGCAATGAGCAGTTCTTC. Translated: CSVDRPAGNEQFF.

The rearrangement links TRBV18 to TRBJ1-4; D is unresolved. V dropped 1 base and J dropped 7 bases, with 34 bases sitting between them. Germline lookup yields CDR1 KGHSH and CDR2 LQKENI. CDR3 length: 22 amino acids. The CDR3 DNA is TGTGCCAGCTCACCACAAATCCACGTGTCGGGTCCCAACGTCCCTGGTGGTGAAAAACTGTTTTTT. Protein product: CASSPQIHVSGPNVPGGEKLFF.

The J gene is TRBJ2-3, the V gene TRBV2, with TRBD2 as a possible D gene (6 bases). Germline CDR1 reads SNHLY; CDR2 reads FYNNEI. Trimming pared 8 bases from V and 10 bases from J, leaving 16 bases between. The CDR3 has 12 residues. The CDR3 loop is CASGLIGEAQYF. CDR3 sequence (DNA): TGTGCCAGCGGGTTAATAGGGGAGGCGCAGTATTTT.

V usage is TRBV4-3 and J usage is TRBJ1-1, with 7 bases lining up with TRBD1. This CDR3 has 16 amino acids. CDR1 and CDR2 from the germline V gene are LGHNA and YSLEER. The junction had 5 bases not matched to a gene; V was cut back by 0 bases and J by 1 base. DNA of the CDR3: TGCGCCAGCAGCCAAGAGGCTAACAGGGGGAACACTGAAGCTTTCTTT. This gives the protein CASSQEANRGNTEAFF.

CDR3 DNA sequence: TGTGCCAGCAGCCCTTGGGACAGGGACTACGAGCAGTACTTC. This sequence encodes CASSPWDRDYEQYF. The V call is TRBV9, the J call TRBJ2-7; 9 bases align to TRBD1. CDR3 size: 14 residues. V lost 4 bases, J lost 3 bases, and 5 bases stayed unmatched. Germline V gene data show CDR1 as SGDLS and CDR2 as YYNGEE. The variable domain in full, with the rest retrieved from reference TRBV9 and TRBJ2-7, is DSGVTQTPKHLITATGQRVTLRCSPRSGDLSVYWYQQSLDQGLQFLIQYYNGEERAKGNILERFSAQQFPDLHSELNLSSLELGDSALYFCASSPWDRDYEQYFGPGTRLTVT.

This clone was detected only once. The chain carries TRBV7-3 and TRBJ2-1; the D is unclear. This CDR3 contains 14 residues. Trimming shortened V by 1 base and J by 8 bases, and 12 bases separated the two germline ends. CDR1 and CDR2 from the germline V gene are SGHTA and FQGTGA. CDR3 coding DNA: TGTGCCAGCAGCTTAAGTGGGTTCGGAGATGAGCAGTTCTTC. Protein sequence: CASSLSGFGDEQFF.

The CDR3 bases are TGTGCCAGCAGTTTGGGGCTGTCGTATTCACCCCTCCACTTT. This sequence encodes CASSLGLSYSPLHF. This chain connects TRBV27 to TRBJ1-6; D might be TRBD1 (5 bases). Germline V gene sequence: CDR1 MNHEY, CDR2 SMNVEV (reference sequence). V was clipped by 3 bases and J by 8 bases, with 11 bases between them. The CDR3 contains 14 residues.

This chain joins TRBV4-2 and TRBJ2-7, with 7 bases aligning to TRBD2. Trimming cost V 1 base and J 6 bases; bases outside gene matches: 6. The CDR3 runs 14 residues. In germline, CDR1 is LGHNA, CDR2 YNFKEQ. Here the CDR3 reads CASSQGLADGEQYF. In nucleotides, the CDR3 is TGTGCCAGCAGCCAAGGTCTAGCGGATGGCGAGCAGTACTTC.

The chain recombines TRBV2 with TRBJ1-2; weak D call: TRBD1 (5 bases). CDR3 length: 12 amino acids. V was pared by 7 bases and J by 5 bases, with 11 bases between. Looked up from germline, CDR1 is SNHLY and CDR2 is FYNNEI. The CDR3 region has the DNA TGTGCCAGCACTGGCTACAGGTATGGCTACACCTTC. Amino acid sequence: CASTGYRYGYTF.

The chain combines TRBV18 with TRBJ1-3; tentatively, D is TRBD1 (6 bases). The CDR3 runs to 16 residues. Looked up from germline, CDR1 is KGHSH and CDR2 is LQKENI. Deletions cut 2 bases from V and 2 bases from J, with 13 bases between. CDR3 in amino acids: CASSPGSRGPGNTIYF. In DNA form, the CDR3 reads TGTGCCAGCTCACCAGGGAGCAGGGGTCCTGGAAACACCATATATTTT.

The chain recombines TRBV15 with TRBJ1-1; weak D call: TRBD1 (5 bases). Germline loops: CDR1 LNHNV, CDR2 YYDKDF (reference sequence). The V end was cut by 3 bases, the J end by 5 bases, with 7 bases between. CDR3 length: 12 amino acids. The CDR3 DNA is TGTGCCACCAGCAGGGAGGGGACTGAAGCTTTCTTT. Its protein product is CATSREGTEAFF.

Only a few counts were recorded for this clone. The J gene is TRBJ2-1, the V gene TRBV9, with D possibly TRBD2 on 7 matching bases. The CDR3 loop spans 16 amino acids. Per germline, CDR1 SGDLS and CDR2 YYNGEE. V shed 3 bases and J shed 5 bases, with 18 bases lying between them. CDR3 residues: CASSEPLRGANNEQFF. CDR3 sequence (DNA): TGTGCCAGCAGCGAACCTCTTCGGGGGGCAAACAATGAGCAGTTCTTC.

The chain uses TRBV7-9 and TRBJ2-3; 7 bases are a match to TRBD2. In germline, CDR1 is SEHNR, CDR2 FQNEAQ (reference sequence). The CDR3 spans 14 residues. With V trimmed by 5 bases and J by 3 bases, 5 bases remained unmatched. Here the CDR3 reads CASSVTSPTDTQYF. The CDR3 DNA is TGTGCCAGCAGCGTGACTAGCCCGACAGATACGCAGTATTTT.

The chain is built from TRBV11-2 and TRBJ2-7; TRBD2 might be the D (6 bases). CDR3 length: 14 amino acids. Trimming cost V 5 bases and J 1 base, with 12 bases left between them. Germline CDR1 is SGHAT and CDR2 is FQNNGV. CDR3 nucleotide sequence: TGTGCCAGCAGCCCTTCGCGGGGTTCCTACGAGCAGTACTTC. This translates into CASSPSRGSYEQYF.

J is TRBJ1-3 and V is TRBV6-5, with D uncertain. There are 15 residues in the CDR3. V shed 4 bases and J shed 3 bases, with 13 bases lying between them. Looked up from germline, CDR1 is MNHEY and CDR2 is SVGAGI. CDR3 amino acids: CASSSTLTGGNTIYF. CDR3 coding DNA: TGTGCCAGCAGTTCCACCTTAACTGGTGGAAACACCATATATTTT.

In the case of this clone: This CDR3 is missing its conserved last phenylalanine or tryptophan, likely due to a read error. The chain couples TRBV6-5 to TRBJ1-2; 8 nucleotides agree with TRBD1. J gave up 7 bases and V 0 bases, and 7 bases lay outside the gene matches. This CDR3 spans 15 amino acids. The germline V gene encodes CDR1 MNHEY and CDR2 SVGAGI. The CDR3 DNA reads TGTGCCAGCAGTTACTCCGACAGGGGCGGCGGTGGCTACACCCTC. It specifies CASSYSDRGGGGYTL.

The rearrangement uses TRBV19 and TRBJ1-1, with 10 positions matching TRBD1. Germline values: CDR1 LNHDA, CDR2 SQIVND (reference sequence). The CDR3 totals 17 residues. V shed 1 base and J 5 bases; nucleotides not matched to a gene: 10. CDR3 DNA sequence: TGTGCCAGTAGTATAGGGGGACAGGGGATTCAACAGACTGAAGCTTTCTTT. This gives the protein CASSIGGQGIQQTEAFF.

The chain joins TRBV4-2 to TRBJ1-2; tentative D call: TRBD1 (5 bases). CDR1 and CDR2 (germline): LGHNA, YNFKEQ. V lost 1 base to trimming and J lost 2 bases, with 14 bases between them. The CDR3 length is 16 residues. The CDR3 protein is CASSQVSSGLNYGYTF. In nucleotides, the CDR3 is TGTGCCAGCAGCCAAGTCTCTTCAGGGCTCAACTATGGCTACACCTTC.

This clone has only one observation. The J gene is TRBJ1-1, the V gene TRBV11-2; D unresolved. The CDR3 spans 14 residues. Looked up from germline, CDR1 is SGHAT and CDR2 is FQNNGV. V lost 3 bases and J lost 7, with 15 bases in between. CDR3 DNA: TGTGCCAGCAGCTTCGGTTCTTTAAAACTTGAAGCTTTCTTT. Protein product: CASSFGSLKLEAFF.

This chain joins TRBV12-3 or TRBV12-4 and TRBJ2-5; 7 positions match TRBD1. This CDR3 region has 13 residues. The ends lost 6 bases at V and 1 base at J; junction bases unmatched: 2. The CDR3 DNA is TGTGCCAGCAGCACAGGGGCCCAAGAGACCCAGTACTTC. It encodes CASSTGAQETQYF.